This T cell receptor (beta chain) was documented in a study of CD8+ T cells in alopecia areata. Study background: By percentage of affected scalp area, the severity of treated patients was scored. Regarding the study as a whole: In scalp and blood during tofacitinib, many expanded lesional clones persisted.

On this clone: The antigen is unknown.

Trimming removed 5 bases from V and 1 base from J; junction bases left unmatched: 5. The CDR3 has 14 residues. CDR1 SGHTA and CDR2 FQGNSA come from the germline V gene. Sequencing templates came from extracted RNA that was reverse transcribed into cDNA. Here immunoSEQ multiplex PCR was the method, and the copy in TCRdb shows in-frame clones only, minus some. The data show about 190,000 clones, around three fifths seen once. The treatment here: oral pan-JAK inhibitor, 5-10 mg twice daily. This sequence joins TRBV7-2 and TRBJ2-7; TRBD1 agrees at 7 bases. The clonotype comes from a human donor with alopecia areata. The source material was CD4+ T cells sorted from blood, sampled around week 47, from a patient treated with tofacitinib. CDR3 sequence: CASSQQTGSYEQYF. CDR3 coding DNA: TGTGCCAGCAGCCAGCAGACAGGGTCCTACGAGCAGTACTTC.